This T cell receptor (beta chain) is drawn from a study of shared clonotypes between healthy human individuals. Study-level findings and limits: Naive subsets usually exceeded memory subsets in estimated richness.

A remark on this clone: No antigen is known for it.

Sequenced by immunoSEQ multiplex PCR; TCRdb stores in-frame clones only, minus some. The data contain 950,000 to 1,200,000 clones, about 72% of them seen just once; the ten biggest clones take up approximately 0.95%. V shed 4 bases, J shed 5 bases, and the junction held 11 bases outside the gene matches. The CDR3 has 15 residues. Germline V gene data show CDR1 as SGHRS and CDR2 as YFSETQ. Material: memory CD4+ T cells from PBMCs. Described subset: CD45RA-negative fraction. The V and J genes are TRBV5-1 and TRBJ2-7, with 8 bases aligning to TRBD2. The receptor's source is a man aged 18 to 30 in good health. Some clones in this sample may be carry-over from other donors' samples. This chain's CDR3 is CASSRIQPGGDEQYF. Written as DNA, the CDR3 is TGCGCCAGCAGCCGAATACAGCCCGGGGGGGACGAGCAGTACTTC.